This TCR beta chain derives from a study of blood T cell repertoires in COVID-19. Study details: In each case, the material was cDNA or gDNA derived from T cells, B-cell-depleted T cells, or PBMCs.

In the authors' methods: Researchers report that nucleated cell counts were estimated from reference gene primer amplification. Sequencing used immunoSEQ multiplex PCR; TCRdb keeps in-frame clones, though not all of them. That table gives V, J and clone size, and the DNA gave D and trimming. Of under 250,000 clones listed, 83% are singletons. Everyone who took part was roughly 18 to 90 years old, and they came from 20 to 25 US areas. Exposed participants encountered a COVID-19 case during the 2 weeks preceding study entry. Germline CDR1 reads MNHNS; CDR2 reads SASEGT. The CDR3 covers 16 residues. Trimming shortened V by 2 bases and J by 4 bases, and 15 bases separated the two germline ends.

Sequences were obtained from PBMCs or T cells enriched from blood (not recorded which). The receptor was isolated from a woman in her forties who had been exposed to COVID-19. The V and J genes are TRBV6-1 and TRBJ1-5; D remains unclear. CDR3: CASSEPTSHGNQPQHF. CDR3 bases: TGTGCCAGCAGTGAACCCACGTCCCACGGGAATCAGCCCCAGCATTTT.